The clone carrying this T cell receptor (beta chain) was found a few times. This sample was taken from a study of blood T cell repertoires in COVID-19. As originally analysed: The authors estimated nucleated cell counts from reference gene primer amplification. Sequencing used immunoSEQ multiplex PCR; TCRdb keeps in-frame clones, though not all of them. V and J calls and clone size are copied from that table; D and trimming were computed from the DNA. The sample comprises approximately 200,000 clones, around 84% of which are singletons, and more than 4.5% rests with the top ten. Deletions cut 1 base from V and 4 bases from J, with 10 bases between. Germline CDR1 is LGHDT and CDR2 is YNNKEL (reference sequence). The length of the CDR3 is 14 residues.

The source is a woman aged 55-69 years who had recovered from COVID-19. V usage is TRBV3-1 (or the pseudogene TRBV3-2) and J usage is TRBJ1-2; D is undetermined. Sequencing was done on a sample of peripheral blood. DNA of the CDR3: TGTGCCAGCAGCCAAGGGAGGAGGTCCTATGGCTACACCTTC. It encodes CASSQGRRSYGYTF.